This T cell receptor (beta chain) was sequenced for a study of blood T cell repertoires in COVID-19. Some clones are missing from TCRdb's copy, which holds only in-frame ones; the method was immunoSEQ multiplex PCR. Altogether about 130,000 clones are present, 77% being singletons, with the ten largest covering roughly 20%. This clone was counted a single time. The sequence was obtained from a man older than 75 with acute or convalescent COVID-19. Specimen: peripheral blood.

DNA of the CDR3: TGTGCCAGCAGCCAGTGGGACAGGGGGTACCAAGAGACCCAGTACTTC. Protein product: CASSQWDRGYQETQYF. This chain connects TRBV3-1 (or the pseudogene TRBV3-2) to TRBJ2-5; 11 positions agree with TRBD1. The CDR3 consists of 16 residues. With V trimmed by 3 bases and J by 0 bases, 3 bases remained unmatched. Germline CDR1 is LGHDT and CDR2 is YNNKEL (reference sequence).